This T cell receptor (beta chain) was identified during a study of neurological immune-mediated disorders. Germline CDR1 reads MDHEN; CDR2 reads SYDVKM. The CDR3 spans 16 residues. Trimming removed 1 base from V and 4 bases from J, with 16 bases in between. Via MiXCR, TCRdb re-called the 5' RACE reads, giving one row per CDR3 protein. Of tens of thousands of distinct CDR3 sequences listed, roughly 6% are singletons. This clonotype was recorded at least ten times. The sample comprised CD4+ T cells from blood. The chain recombines TRBV28 with TRBJ1-1; perhaps TRBD1 as D (6 bases). The TCR comes from a woman between 35 and 50 years old in good health. The CDR3 nucleotides read TGTGCCAGCAGTTTATTCGGGGGGGGGCGGATCACTGAAGCTTTCTTT. The encoded protein is CASSLFGGGRITEAFF.